This TCR beta chain appears in the sequencing data of a study of Graves' ophthalmopathy and Graves' hyperthyroidism. Points on this clonotype: At one end, the junction sequence differs from germline, possibly due to a read error.

RNA transcripts were the template, and TCR beta CDR3 regions were amplified from them. HTBI primers were employed in first-round RT-PCR, then a second-round multiplex PCR followed. TCRdb redid the calling of the multiplex PCR reads with MiXCR, one entry per CDR3 protein. The sample contains almost 750,000 distinct CDR3 sequences, roughly two fifths of which appear only once. 8.5 to 10 ml of fresh blood yielded the PBMCs by density gradient. The CDR3 spans 12 residues. Germline lookup yields CDR1 WSHSY and CDR2 SAAADI. The sequenced material came from peripheral blood. This TCR came from an adult man with Graves' ophthalmopathy. The rearrangement links TRBV10-2 to TRBJ1-5; D gene ambiguous. The CDR3 DNA follows: TGCGCCAGCATTGAGTCAGGTCAGCCCCAGCATTTT. This translates into CASIESGQPQHF.